This TCR beta chain comes out of a study of cytomegalovirus exposure and HLA in healthy donors. All the people who gave samples were healthy bone marrow donors. The PCR was carried out with 60 Vbeta primers and 13 Jbeta primers. TCRdb keeps only in-frame clones here, not all; method: immunoSEQ multiplex PCR. The data show about 72,000 clones, with 78% seen just once and approximately 3.4% held by the top ten. Looked up from germline, CDR1 is SGHTA and CDR2 is FQGTGA. The junction had 1 base not matched to a gene; V was cut back by 2 bases and J by 4 bases. The CDR3 has 14 amino acids. The chain links TRBV7-3 to TRBJ2-1, with 8 bases that match TRBD2. The TCR sequence derives from a man aged 40-55 years in good health and CMV-seronegative. Sequencing was carried out using PBMCs. CDR3 sequence: CASSLSGGYNEQFF. In nucleotides, the CDR3 is TGTGCCAGCAGCTTATCGGGAGGGTACAATGAGCAGTTCTTC.